This TCR beta chain was obtained from a study of blood T cell repertoires in COVID-19. V gave up 6 bases and J gave up 0 bases, with 12 bases separating them. This CDR3 spans 15 amino acids. Germline V gene data show CDR1 as LGHNA and CDR2 as YNFKEQ. Sequenced by immunoSEQ multiplex PCR; TCRdb stores in-frame clones only, minus some. The table has approximately 190,000 clones, roughly nine tenths seen once. The chain links TRBV4-2 to TRBJ2-1; D gene unclear. Sequencing was performed on PBMCs or T cells enriched from blood (not recorded which). The sequence derives from a woman in her thirties or forties in a cohort exposed to, infected with or recovered from COVID-19 (not recorded which). The CDR3 is CASRAVSSSYNEQFF. The CDR3, as DNA: TGTGCCAGCAGGGCAGTGTCTAGCTCCTACAATGAGCAGTTCTTC.